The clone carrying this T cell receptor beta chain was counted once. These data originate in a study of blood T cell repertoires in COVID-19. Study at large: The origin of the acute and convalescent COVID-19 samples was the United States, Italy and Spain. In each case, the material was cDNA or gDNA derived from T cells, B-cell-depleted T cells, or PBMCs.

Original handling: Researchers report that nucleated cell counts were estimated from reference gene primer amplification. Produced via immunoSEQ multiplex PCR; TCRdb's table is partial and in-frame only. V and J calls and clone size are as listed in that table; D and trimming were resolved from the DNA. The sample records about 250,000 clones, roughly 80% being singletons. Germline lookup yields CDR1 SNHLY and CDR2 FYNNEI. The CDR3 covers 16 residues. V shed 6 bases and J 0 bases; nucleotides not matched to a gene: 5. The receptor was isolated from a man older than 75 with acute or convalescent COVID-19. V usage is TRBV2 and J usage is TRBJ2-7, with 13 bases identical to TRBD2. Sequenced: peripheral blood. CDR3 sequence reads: CASRGLAGASSYEQYF. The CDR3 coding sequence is TGTGCCAGCAGAGGACTAGCGGGGGCAAGCTCCTACGAGCAGTACTTC.